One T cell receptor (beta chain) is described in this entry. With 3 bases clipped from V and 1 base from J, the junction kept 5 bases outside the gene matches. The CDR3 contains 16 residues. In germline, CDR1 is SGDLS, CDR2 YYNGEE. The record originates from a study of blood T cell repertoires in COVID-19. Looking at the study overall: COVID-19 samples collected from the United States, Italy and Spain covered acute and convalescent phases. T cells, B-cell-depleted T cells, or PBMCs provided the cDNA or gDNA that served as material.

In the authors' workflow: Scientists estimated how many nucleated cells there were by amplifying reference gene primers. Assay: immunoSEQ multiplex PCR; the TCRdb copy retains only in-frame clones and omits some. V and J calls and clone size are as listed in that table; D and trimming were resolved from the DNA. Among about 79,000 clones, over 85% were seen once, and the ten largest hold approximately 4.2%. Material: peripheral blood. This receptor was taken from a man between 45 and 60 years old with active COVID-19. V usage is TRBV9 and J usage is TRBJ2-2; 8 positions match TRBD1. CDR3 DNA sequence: TGTGCCAGCAGCGCCGCCGGGACAGGGAACACCGGGGAGCTGTTTTTT. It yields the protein CASSAAGTGNTGELFF.